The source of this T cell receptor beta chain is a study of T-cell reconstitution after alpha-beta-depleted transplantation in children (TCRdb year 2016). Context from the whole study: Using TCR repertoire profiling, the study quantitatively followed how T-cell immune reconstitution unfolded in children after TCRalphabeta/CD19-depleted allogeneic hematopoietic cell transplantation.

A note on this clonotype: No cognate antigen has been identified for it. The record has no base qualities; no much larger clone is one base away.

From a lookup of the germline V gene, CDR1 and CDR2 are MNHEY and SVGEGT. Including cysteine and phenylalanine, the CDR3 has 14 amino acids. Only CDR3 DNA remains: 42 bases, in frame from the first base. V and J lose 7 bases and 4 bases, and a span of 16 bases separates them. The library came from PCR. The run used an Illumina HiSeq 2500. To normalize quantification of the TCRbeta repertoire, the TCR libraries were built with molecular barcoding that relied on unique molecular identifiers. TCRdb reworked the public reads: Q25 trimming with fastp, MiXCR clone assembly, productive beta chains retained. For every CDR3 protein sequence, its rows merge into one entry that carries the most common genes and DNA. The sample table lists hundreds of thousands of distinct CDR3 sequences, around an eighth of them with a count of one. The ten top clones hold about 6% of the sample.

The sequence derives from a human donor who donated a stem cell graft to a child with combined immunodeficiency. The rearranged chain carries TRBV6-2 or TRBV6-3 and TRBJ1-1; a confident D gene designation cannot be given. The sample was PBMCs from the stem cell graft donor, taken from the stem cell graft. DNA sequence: TGTGCCAGCATTCTCACGGACTCACTCACTGAAGCTTTCTTT. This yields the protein CASILTDSLTEAFF.